This T cell receptor (beta chain) was recorded in a study of shared clonotypes between healthy human individuals. Study outcomes and limitations: Relative to their counterparts shared across all four donors, non-shared clonotypes exhibited diminished generation probabilities. An anticipated effect of sequencing depth on clonotype sharing among donors was recognized.

Details on this clone: Its specificity is not known.

The CDR3 contains 14 residues. Per the germline V gene, CDR1 is ENHRY and CDR2 is SYGVKD. V lost 6 bases and J 2 bases, leaving 11 bases between the germline ends. Replicate PCRs from sorted subsets contained about 0.2 ug DNA, which is 30,000 to 35,000 T cell genomes. Original analysis: Without quality scores, immunoSEQ junctional reads could not be filtered like full-length reads. Assay used: immunoSEQ multiplex PCR; TCRdb lists only in-frame clones, some missing. That table supplies the V and J calls and clone size; D and trimming were determined from the DNA. The repertoire includes a few million clones, under 97% of them detected once, and roughly 0.13% sits in the top ten.

The sequence was obtained from a young man in good health. The chain couples TRBV10-3 to TRBJ2-1, with D uncertain. Material: naive CD4+ T cells sorted from blood. Stated subset: CD45RA+ positively selected. In DNA, the CDR3 is TGTGCCATCAGCTCGGCGACAACCTACAATGAGCAGTTCTTC. Translating it yields CAISSATTYNEQFF.